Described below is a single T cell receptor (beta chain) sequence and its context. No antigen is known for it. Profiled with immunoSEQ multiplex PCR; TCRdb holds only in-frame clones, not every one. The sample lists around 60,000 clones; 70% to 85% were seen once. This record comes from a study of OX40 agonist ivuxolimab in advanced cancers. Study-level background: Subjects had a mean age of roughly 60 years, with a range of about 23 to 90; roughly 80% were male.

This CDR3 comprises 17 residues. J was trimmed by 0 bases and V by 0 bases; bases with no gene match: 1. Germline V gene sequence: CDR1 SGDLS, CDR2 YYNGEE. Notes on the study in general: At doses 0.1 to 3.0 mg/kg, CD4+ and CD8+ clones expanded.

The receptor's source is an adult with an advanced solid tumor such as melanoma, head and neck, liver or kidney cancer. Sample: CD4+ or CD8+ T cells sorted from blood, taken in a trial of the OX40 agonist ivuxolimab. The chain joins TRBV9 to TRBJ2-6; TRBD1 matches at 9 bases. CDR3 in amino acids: CASSVGDRASGANVLTF. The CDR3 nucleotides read TGTGCCAGCAGCGTAGGGGACAGGGCCTCTGGGGCCAACGTCCTGACTTTC. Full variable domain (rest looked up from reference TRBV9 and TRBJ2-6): DSGVTQTPKHLITATGQRVTLRCSPRSGDLSVYWYQQSLDQGLQFLIQYYNGEERAKGNILERFSAQQFPDLHSELNLSSLELGDSALYFCASSVGDRASGANVLTFGAGSRLTVL.